This T cell receptor beta chain was profiled in a study of T cell repertoires in cytomegalovirus infection. One entry per CDR3 protein results from TCRdb running MiXCR on the reads. The sample includes some 500,000 distinct CDR3 sequences, approximately 40% of them seen just once. This clonotype was detected only once. Its cognate antigen is unknown. This specimen was cultured PBMCs, taken from culture after CMV antigen stimulation. The receptor was derived from a human donor in good health (CMV status not recorded). Some clones in this sample may be carry-over from other donors' samples.

CDR3 coding DNA: TGTGCCAGCTCACCCCAGATGGGGAGAACAGATACGCAGTATTTT. Its translation: CASSPQMGRTDTQYF. The J gene is TRBJ2-3, the V gene TRBV18; the D gene is possibly TRBD2 (5 bases). Germline V CDR1 and CDR2: KGHSH, LQKENI. The CDR3 has 15 residues. The V gene lost 3 bases and the J gene lost 3 bases, with 13 bases spanning the gap.